The 16 T cell receptor beta chains presented below share a single source sample, sequenced in a study of CD8+CD57+ T cells in acquired aplastic anemia. The sequenced patients had an expansion of CD8+CD57+ cells seen by flow cytometry. TCR beta VDJ and CDR3 profiles were obtained from a genomic DNA template. TCRdb ran MiXCR on the reads and lists one entry per CDR3 protein. The sample records 150,000 to 200,000 distinct CDR3 sequences, 70% to 80% being singletons. The sequenced material came from sorted CD4+, CD8+, or CD8+CD57+ T cells (not recorded which) from PBMCs. The receptor source for this set is a human donor with aplastic anemia.

The DNA of the CDR3 is TGTGCCAGCAGTGACCAGGGGACGGGGGAGCAGTTCTTC. Encoded protein: CASSDQGTGEQFF. The V gene is TRBV2, the J gene TRBJ2-1, with a weak D call TRBD1 (6 bases). From germline, CDR1 is SNHLY and CDR2 FYNNEI. This CDR3 has 13 amino acids. V shed 3 bases and J shed 10 bases, with 13 bases lying between them.

The chain links TRBV10-3 to TRBJ2-3, with 9 positions matching TRBD2. The CDR3 runs to 15 residues. V was clipped by 6 bases and J by 1 base; unmatched bases: 5. Germline V gene lookup returns CDR1 ENHRY and CDR2 SYGVKD. CDR3 residues: CAISSLAGGTDTQYF. CDR3 nucleotide sequence: TGTGCCATCAGCTCCTTAGCGGGAGGCACAGATACGCAGTATTTT.

The table lists this clonotype with a few counts. The chain links TRBV10-3 to TRBJ2-1, with D possibly TRBD1 on 6 matching bases. V lost 6 bases and J 0 bases, leaving 9 bases between the germline ends. This CDR3 is 14 amino acids long. The germline V gene has CDR1 ENHRY and CDR2 SYGVKD. CDR3 nucleotides: TGTGCCATCAGCGGACAGTTCTCCTACAATGAGCAGTTCTTC. It yields the protein CAISGQFSYNEQFF.

The chain links TRBV29-1 to TRBJ2-7, with 7 bases matching TRBD1. This CDR3 comprises 12 residues. CDR1 and CDR2 (germline): SQVTM, ANQGSEA. The junction had 7 bases not matched to a gene; V was cut back by 7 bases and J by 4 bases. This chain's CDR3 is CSAGVRGYEQYF. CDR3 coding DNA: TGCAGCGCCGGGGTCAGGGGGTACGAGCAGTACTTC.

In this sample, this clonotype turned up many times. V is TRBV25-1 and J is TRBJ2-2, with 8 bases matching TRBD1. V trimming: 5 bases; J trimming: 3 bases; junction bases outside the gene matches: 5. CDR1 is MGHDK and CDR2 is SYGVNS in the germline V gene. CDR3 length: 15 amino acids. The CDR3 region has the DNA TGTGCCAGCAGTCGGGGACAGGAAGACACCGGGGAGCTGTTTTTT. Protein sequence: CASSRGQEDTGELFF.

V gene TRBV24-1 combines with J gene TRBJ2-7, with 8 bases identical to TRBD1. V lost 1 base, J lost 2 bases, and 3 bases stayed unmatched. CDR1 is KGHDR and CDR2 is SFDVKD in the germline V gene. CDR3 size: 15 residues. The CDR3 DNA sequence: TGTGCCACCAGTGATTTCCAACAGGGGGCCTACGAGCAGTACTTC. Residues: CATSDFQQGAYEQYF.

CDR3 in DNA: TGCAGCGTGGGAGACGGAGCATTTCAGCCCCAGCATTTT. The encoded protein is CSVGDGAFQPQHF. This chain joins TRBV20-1 and TRBJ1-5; D unclear. Germline V gene data show CDR1 as DFQATT and CDR2 as SNEGSKA (reference sequence). This CDR3 has 13 residues.

The chain couples TRBV5-1 to TRBJ2-7, with D uncertain. CDR1 and CDR2 (germline): SGHRS, YFSETQ. The CDR3 is 14 amino acids. Between the trimmed V and J ends, which lost 0 bases and 0 bases, there was a span of 7 bases. Here the CDR3 DNA reads TGCGCCAGCAGCTTGGCAGGTCTCTCCTACGAGCAGTACTTC. Protein sequence: CASSLAGLSYEQYF.

This clonotype was observed a single time. CDR3 sequence: CASSFPITSLSNTEAFF. The CDR3 nucleotides read TGTGCCAGCAGCTTCCCGATTACATCACTGTCGAACACTGAAGCTTTCTTT. The V and J genes are TRBV7-9 and TRBJ1-1; D unresolved. V was cut by 3 bases and J by 1 base, with 18 bases left in between. The CDR3 covers 17 residues. The germline V gene has CDR1 SEHNR and CDR2 FQNEAQ (reference sequence).

The CDR3: CATSRDGRQLGGYTF. CDR3 in DNA: TGTGCCACCAGCAGAGATGGGCGACAGTTGGGCGGCTACACCTTC. The chain is built from TRBV15 and TRBJ1-2, with D possibly being TRBD1 (5 bases). V shed 0 bases and J shed 8 bases, with 16 bases lying between them. The V gene's germline CDR1 is LNHNV and CDR2 YYDKDF (reference sequence). There are 15 residues in the CDR3.

V is TRBV2 and J is TRBJ1-6, with D hard to call. The CDR3 sequence is 15 residues long. CDR1 is SNHLY, CDR2 FYNNEI, per germline. The V end was cut by 5 bases, the J end by 6 bases, with 14 bases between. The CDR3 loop reads CASSFLPDGNSPLHF. Here the CDR3 DNA reads TGTGCCAGCAGTTTCCTCCCGGATGGTAATTCACCCCTCCACTTT.

The chain joins TRBV7-2 to TRBJ2-1, with TRBD2 as a possible D gene (7 bases). CDR3 length: 14 residues. Germline V gives CDR1 SGHTA, CDR2 FQGNSA. Trimming removed 0 bases from V and 8 bases from J, with 11 bases in between. The chain's CDR3 is CASSLAGGLDEQFF. DNA for the CDR3: TGTGCCAGCAGCTTAGCGGGGGGGCTAGATGAGCAGTTCTTC.

This clonotype was seen more than once but under ten times. The rearrangement uses TRBV5-1 and TRBJ2-7, with D unresolved. CDR3 size: 14 residues. The V end lost 5 bases, the J end lost 5 bases, and 17 bases lay between the germline ends. From germline, CDR1 is SGHRS and CDR2 YFSETQ. The CDR3 loop is CASRLEFTFDEQYF. For the CDR3, the DNA is TGCGCCAGCAGACTTGAGTTCACTTTCGACGAGCAGTACTTC. Looking up the rest from reference TRBV5-1 and TRBJ2-7 gives the full variable domain: KAGVTQTPRYLIKTRGQQVTLSCSPISGHRSVSWYQQTPGQGLQFLFEYFSETQRNKGNFPGRFSGRQFSNSRSEMNVSTLELGDSALYLCASRLEFTFDEQYFGPGTRLTVT.

The rearrangement links TRBV9 to TRBJ1-1; no reliable D call. The CDR3 length is 14 residues. Germline CDR1 SGDLS, CDR2 YYNGEE. The V and J ends lost 4 bases and 4 bases respectively, with 14 bases between them. CDR3 sequence reads: CASSPTAVGTEAFF. The DNA for the CDR3 is TGTGCCAGCAGCCCTACGGCAGTCGGCACTGAAGCTTTCTTT.

The chain has TRBV7-9 and TRBJ2-5; D gene unclear. CDR3 length: 13 residues. Germline V lookup: CDR1 SEHNR, CDR2 FQNEAQ (reference sequence). V shed 3 bases and J shed 1 base, with 6 bases lying between them. The CDR3 nucleotides read TGTGCCAGCAGCTTCCTGACCCAAGAGACCCAGTACTTC. It is translated as CASSFLTQETQYF.

This rearrangement joins TRBV7-2 to TRBJ2-7; TRBD2 aligns across 8 bases. The CDR3 is made up of 16 amino acids. CDR1 and CDR2 from the germline V gene are SGHTA and FQGNSA. V shed 5 bases and J 6 bases; nucleotides not matched to a gene: 15. The CDR3 DNA reads as TGTGCCAGCAGCCAGAGGTCGGGAGCGGGAGTGGCCGAGCAGTACTTC. Amino acids: CASSQRSGAGVAEQYF.